The clone carrying this TCR beta chain was counted a few times. Its antigen is currently unknown. The data belong to a study of shared clonotypes between healthy human individuals. For the study at large: The donor group consisted of a couple of women and a few men, aged 18 to 49. Study conclusions and caveats: Generally, naive subsets (rather than memory subsets) showed larger estimated richness.

Germline trimming cut 3 bases from V and 5 bases from J; bases unmatched to any gene: 7. The CDR3 is 14 amino acids. The germline gives CDR1 SGHNT, CDR2 YYREEE (reference sequence). Here immunoSEQ multiplex PCR was the method, and the copy in TCRdb shows in-frame clones only, minus some. The sample shows approximately 250,000 clones, approximately 65% of them seen only once. V is TRBV5-4 and J is TRBJ1-1; 7 bases agree with TRBD1. The origin of this receptor is a young man in good health. Source material: memory CD4+ T cells sorted from blood. The sample's subset: CD45RA-negative fraction. CDR3 amino acids: CASSSKTGETEAFF. The CDR3 coding sequence is TGTGCCAGCAGCTCCAAAACAGGGGAGACTGAAGCTTTCTTT.